This T cell receptor (beta chain) was sequenced during a study of blood T cell repertoires in COVID-19. Participants' own reports of clinical history determined their cohort assignment. Among Cohort 3 donors, those recovered had two negative PCRs, clearance, or symptom resolution. Original processing notes: Quantification of nucleated cells was approximated via reference gene primer amplification. Clones were read by immunoSEQ multiplex PCR, and TCRdb kept only the in-frame ones, dropping some. V, J and clone size were drawn from that table, and D and trimming were deduced from the DNA. The sample has about 300,000 clones, about 90% seen once. Sequenced: PBMCs or T cells enriched from blood (not recorded which). The sequence came from a woman aged 25 to 39 who had recovered from COVID-19.

The CDR3 reads CASSPRGQGAGLPQHF. In DNA, the CDR3 is TGTGCCAGCAGTCCAAGGGGACAGGGGGCCGGATTGCCCCAGCATTTT. The chain couples TRBV28 to TRBJ1-5; TRBD1 agrees at 12 bases. The V segment lost 5 bases and the J segment 9 bases; nucleotides outside the gene matches: 11. Per the germline V gene, CDR1 is MDHEN and CDR2 is SYDVKM. The CDR3 extends over 16 amino acids. Complete variable domain (other parts from reference TRBV28 and TRBJ1-5): DVKVTQSSRYLVKRTGEKVFLECVQDMDHENMFWYRQDPGLGLRLIYFSYDVKMKEKGDIPEGYSVSREKKERFSLILESASTNQTSMYLCASSPRGQGAGLPQHFGDGTRLSIL.